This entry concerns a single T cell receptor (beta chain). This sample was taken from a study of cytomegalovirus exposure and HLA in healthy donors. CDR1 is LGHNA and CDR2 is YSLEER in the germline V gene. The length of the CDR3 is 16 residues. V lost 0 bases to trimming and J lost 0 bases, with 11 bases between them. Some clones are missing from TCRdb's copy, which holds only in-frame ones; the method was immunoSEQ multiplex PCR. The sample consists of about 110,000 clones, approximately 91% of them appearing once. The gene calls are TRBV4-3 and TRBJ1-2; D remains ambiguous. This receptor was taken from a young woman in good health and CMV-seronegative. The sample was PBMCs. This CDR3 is CASSQDRWPANYGYTF. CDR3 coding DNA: TGCGCCAGCAGCCAAGATCGTTGGCCAGCTAACTATGGCTACACCTTC.